Below, one TCR beta chain is given with its context. The data are from a study of T cell changes during pregnancy in multiple sclerosis. Here immunoSEQ multiplex PCR was the method, and the copy in TCRdb shows in-frame clones only, minus some. The sample has 35,000 to 45,000 clones; 91% are singletons. The sequencing here drew on CD4+ T cells from peripheral blood mononuclear cells, taken in the second trimester of pregnancy. The clonotype comes from a female donor in good health, enrolled as a control in a pregnancy study.

The CDR3 spells CAWSVRGQGFDGYTF. CDR3 nucleotides: TGTGCCTGGAGTGTACGGGGACAGGGATTCGATGGCTACACCTTC. The chain has TRBV30 and TRBJ1-2, with TRBD1 matching 9 bases. Germline CDR1 and CDR2: GTSNPN and SVGIG (reference sequence). This CDR3 is 15 amino acids long. The trim removed 0 bases at V and 6 bases at J, leaving 8 bases unmatched.